This T cell receptor (beta chain) was recorded in a study of T-cell reconstitution after alpha-beta-depleted transplantation in children (dated by TCRdb to 2016 to 2017). About the study as a whole: Using TCR repertoire profiling, the study quantitatively followed how T-cell immune reconstitution unfolded in children after TCRalphabeta/CD19-depleted allogeneic hematopoietic cell transplantation. What the work shows at the level of the full study, not this receptor alone: The apparently early recovery of alphabetaT-cell counts about two months after transplant reportedly depended on only several hundred rapidly expanded clones that came from non-depleted graft cells. Over subsequent months, a decline in hyperexpanded clone frequencies was noted, and after one year, T-cell counts and TCRbeta diversity were mostly ascribed to newly produced T cells. The high TCRbeta diversity at day 60 in some patients was ascribed to recipient T cells and intrathymic progenitors that had survived conditioning.

From the cysteine through the phenylalanine, the CDR3 covers 18 amino acids. Only CDR3 DNA remains: 54 bases, in frame from the first base. CDR1 is given as SGHRS and CDR2 as YFSETQ, both from the germline V gene. V has 0 bases trimmed and J has 4 bases trimmed; junction bases matching no gene number 14. Library prep was done by PCR. Sequencing took place on an Illumina HiSeq 2500. TCR libraries were prepared with molecular barcoding, using unique molecular identifiers to normalize TCRbeta repertoire quantification. TCRdb redid the processing of the public reads, applying fastp at Q25 and MiXCR, and retained in-frame beta chains. CDR3 protein sequences are deduplicated, and each keeps its most common genes and DNA. The sample yields just over 950,000 distinct CDR3 sequences; roughly 29% were counted once. More than 25% of the sample goes to the ten largest clones. This clonotype was observed a few times. Its antigen is still unknown. The sample holds no much larger clone one base away, and base qualities are not on file.

The meaning of the sample's treatment or condition label: allogeneic hematopoietic cell transplantation with graft depleted of TCRalphabeta T cells and CD19 B cells. The children who served as transplant recipients had been given grafts of TCRalphabeta/CD19-depleted allogeneic hematopoietic cells. This TCR came from a boy in the first two years of life who had a stem cell transplant for SCID, so the T cells may come from the graft donor. The rearranged segments are TRBV5-1 and TRBJ2-7, with 9 middle bases fitting TRBD2. This specimen consisted of PBMCs, mostly from graft donor cells, obtained 360 days after TCRalphabeta/CD19-depleted stem cell transplant. CDR3 protein: CASSLVVAGVKVAYEQYF. In nucleotide form, the sequence is TGCGCCAGCAGCTTGGTGGTAGCGGGGGTCAAAGTGGCTTACGAGCAGTACTTC.